One and the same sample provided the 9 T cell receptor beta chains below, sequenced in a study of blood T cells in healthy people across ages (dated by TCRdb to between 2014 and 2017). To prepare the library, 5' RACE was applied. The sample was run on an Illumina HiSeq 2500. A second PCR of roughly 6 to 11 cycles was run with a J-beta primer mix and a sample-barcoded 5' primer. The public reads were run again by TCRdb, first through fastp at Q25 and then through MiXCR, and only productive beta chains were kept. Rows are unified per CDR3 protein, each entry keeping the most common DNA and genes. Across this sample there are roughly 2 million distinct CDR3 sequences, with less than 50% seen only once. The ten largest clones take up less than 2.5% of the sample. The sample taken for sequencing was blood. These receptors were collected from a woman between 35 and 50 years old in good health.

This clonotype has ten or more counts. This chain links TRBV4-3 with TRBJ2-7; TRBD1 matches at 10 bases. This CDR3 is built from 16 residues. Germline trimming cut 4 bases from V and 6 bases from J; bases unmatched to any gene: 12. CDR1 and CDR2 (germline): LGHNA, YSLEER. As DNA, the CDR3 is TGCGCCAGCAGCCGCGCCCAAAGACAGGGGGCGAGCGAGCAGTACTTC. Translation gives CASSRAQRQGASEQYF.

The chain uses TRBV6-1 and TRBJ1-4, with D unresolved. CDR3 size: 13 residues. With 7 bases removed from V and 4 bases from J, the gap between germline ends came to 10 bases. Germline CDR1 MNHNS, CDR2 SASEGT. CDR3 amino acids: CASNRAVNEKLFF. CDR3 DNA sequence: TGTGCCAGCAATCGGGCCGTTAATGAAAAACTGTTTTTT.

The CDR3 DNA reads TGTGCCAGCAGTTTATGGTTGGGTCGGGGGGCAAGAGAAGAGACCCAGTTCTTC. Amino acid sequence: CASSLWLGRGAREETQFF. The chain employs TRBV27 and TRBJ2-1, with D possibly TRBD2 on 7 matching bases. The CDR3 sequence is 18 residues long. The ends were cut back, 1 base at V and 13 bases at J, with 29 bases in the middle. The V gene's germline CDR1 is MNHEY and CDR2 SMNVEV (reference sequence).

The chain joins TRBV14 to TRBJ1-2; perhaps TRBD1 as D (6 bases). CDR1 and CDR2 from the germline V gene are SGHDN and FVKESK. There are 13 residues in the CDR3. V was trimmed by 8 bases and J by 7 bases, leaving 17 bases between them. In nucleotides, the CDR3 is TGTGCCAGCGGGGGGCTAAGGGAACCTGGCTACACCTTC. It specifies CASGGLREPGYTF.

The chain couples TRBV20-1 to TRBJ1-2, with D possibly matching TRBD1 (5 bases). Germline V gives CDR1 DFQATT, CDR2 SNEGSKA (reference sequence). Trimming cost V 5 bases and J 3 bases, with 19 bases left between them. The length of the CDR3 is 15 residues. This chain's CDR3 is CSAPLGGSLDYGYTF. The CDR3 DNA reads TGCAGTGCTCCCTTGGGGGGTTCCTTAGACTATGGCTACACCTTC.

This clonotype was recorded a few times. The genes are TRBV7-3 and TRBJ2-1, with 10 bases that match TRBD2. Per germline, CDR1 SGHTA and CDR2 FQGTGA. J lost 5 bases, V lost 1 base, and 11 bases had no gene match. CDR3 length: 18 amino acids. CDR3 protein: CASSLIAGGPTINNEQFF. CDR3 in DNA: TGTGCCAGCAGCTTAATAGCGGGGGGCCCCACCATAAACAATGAGCAGTTCTTC.

This clonotype was seen a handful of times. The chain combines TRBV4-3 with TRBJ2-5; D not resolved. The V and J ends lost 0 bases and 2 bases respectively, with 16 bases between them. CDR3 length: 17 amino acids. Per germline, CDR1 LGHNA and CDR2 YSLEER. DNA for the CDR3: TGCGCCAGCAGCCAAGATCCCCATCCACTCGGGCAAGAGACCCAGTACTTC. Translated, it gives CASSQDPHPLGQETQYF.

J is TRBJ2-5 and V is TRBV5-1; D gene uncertain. The CDR3 has 16 residues. Looked up from germline, CDR1 is SGHRS and CDR2 is YFSETQ. With 0 bases removed from V and 0 bases from J, the gap between germline ends came to 12 bases. The CDR3 region has the DNA TGCGCCAGCAGCTTGGTCGCAGAAGACAACCAAGAGACCCAGTACTTC. Residues: CASSLVAEDNQETQYF.

CDR3 in amino acids: CASTPAGGTDTQYF. CDR3 nucleotide sequence: TGTGCCAGCACCCCAGCGGGGGGCACAGATACGCAGTATTTT. The chain employs TRBV7-9 and TRBJ2-3, with TRBD2 matching 8 bases. Trimming removed 7 bases from V and 1 base from J; junction bases left unmatched: 4. The V gene's germline CDR1 is SEHNR and CDR2 FQNEAQ (reference sequence). The CDR3 has 14 amino acids.